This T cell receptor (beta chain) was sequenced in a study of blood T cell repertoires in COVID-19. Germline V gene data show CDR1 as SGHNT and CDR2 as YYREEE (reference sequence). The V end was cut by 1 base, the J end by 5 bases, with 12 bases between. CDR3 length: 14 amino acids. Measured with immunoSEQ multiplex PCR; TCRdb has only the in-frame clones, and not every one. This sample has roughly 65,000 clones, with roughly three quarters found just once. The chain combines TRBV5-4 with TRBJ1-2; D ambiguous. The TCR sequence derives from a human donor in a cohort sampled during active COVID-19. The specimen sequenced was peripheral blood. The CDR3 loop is CASSLPGLQYGYTF. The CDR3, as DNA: TGTGCCAGCAGCTTGCCAGGTCTTCAATATGGCTACACCTTC. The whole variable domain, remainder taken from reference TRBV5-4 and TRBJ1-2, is ETGVTQSPTHLIKTRGQQVTLRCSSQSGHNTVSWYQQALGQGPQFIFQYYREEENGRGNFPPRFSGLQFPNYSSELNVNALELDDSALYLCASSLPGLQYGYTFGSGTRLTVV.